This T cell receptor (beta chain) was sequenced during a study of PD-L1 blockade in urothelial cancer. Study as a whole: Atezolizumab 1,200 mg was given intravenously every 3 weeks, starting 2014. At 3 weeks after treatment start (second dose) and again at 6 weeks, blood was analyzed. Regarding the study as a whole: Lower pretreatment blood TCR clonality, under the median, predicted better survival, researchers reported.

Worth noting for this clone: Antigen: not known.

V shed 0 bases and J shed 7 bases, with 13 bases lying between them. Per germline, CDR1 MNHEY and CDR2 SMNVEV (reference sequence). The CDR3 length is 14 residues. Libraries were prepared by immunoSEQ multiplex PCR; TCRdb keeps only in-frame clonotypes and omits some of them. The sample lists around 22,000 clones; about 83% were seen once. This TCR derives from a man aged 50 to 59 with urothelial cancer. The chain has TRBV27 and TRBJ2-7, with a weak D call TRBD2 (6 bases). This specimen was PBMCs, taken around atezolizumab (anti-PD-L1) treatment. The CDR3 sequence: CASSLSSLANEQYF. The CDR3, as DNA: TGTGCCAGCAGTTTATCAAGTCTAGCGAATGAGCAGTACTTC.